Below, 17 T cell receptor beta chains from the same sample are listed, as sequenced in a study of blood T cell repertoires in COVID-19. Using immunoSEQ multiplex PCR, the repertoire was profiled, and TCRdb retains in-frame clones only, with some absent. The sample shows about 140,000 clones, 80% to 90% of them seen only once. The source material was peripheral blood. These receptors came from a woman between 50 and 59 years old with acute or convalescent COVID-19.

The chain employs TRBV5-1 and TRBJ2-7; TRBD1 aligns across 9 bases. Germline trimming cut 4 bases from V and 2 bases from J; bases unmatched to any gene: 7. Germline lookup yields CDR1 SGHRS and CDR2 YFSETQ. The CDR3 is made up of 15 amino acids. The CDR3 region has the DNA TGCGCCAGCAGCCCCGGGGGGACAGGGCCCTACGAGCAGTACTTC. Translation gives CASSPGGTGPYEQYF. Combining the CDR3 with reference TRBV5-1 and TRBJ2-7 gives the whole variable domain KAGVTQTPRYLIKTRGQQVTLSCSPISGHRSVSWYQQTPGQGLQFLFEYFSETQRNKGNFPGRFSGRQFSNSRSEMNVSTLELGDSALYLCASSPGGTGPYEQYFGPGTRLTVT.

This chain links TRBV3-1 (or the pseudogene TRBV3-2) with TRBJ1-3, with a possible D match to TRBD1 (6 bases). This CDR3 contains 16 residues. The V gene lost 1 base and the J gene lost 6 bases, with 16 bases spanning the gap. Germline CDR1 is LGHDT and CDR2 is YNNKEL (reference sequence). CDR3 sequence (DNA): TGTGCCAGCAGCCAAGGGGACACCGGCCTGCTAAACACCATATATTTT. Its translation: CASSQGDTGLLNTIYF.

The chain is built from TRBV7-9 and TRBJ2-7; tentative D call: TRBD2 (6 bases). Germline V gives CDR1 SEHNR, CDR2 FQNEAQ (reference sequence). V lost 7 bases and J lost 2, with 12 bases in between. This CDR3 has 13 amino acids. The CDR3 DNA follows: TGTGCCAGCACCCAGTCGGGAGCCTACGAGCAGTACTTC. The encoded protein is CASTQSGAYEQYF.

This chain connects TRBV6-5 to TRBJ1-2; 7 bases agree with TRBD1. Germline V gene data show CDR1 as MNHEY and CDR2 as SVGAGI. The CDR3 runs to 13 residues. The V segment lost 9 bases and the J segment 7 bases; nucleotides outside the gene matches: 11. CDR3 nucleotides: TGTGCCAGTCGATTGACAGGGATGAGTGGCTACACCTTC. Amino acids: CASRLTGMSGYTF.

The sample holds one count of this clone. This rearrangement joins TRBV5-4 to TRBJ2-1; 7 bases are a match to TRBD2. V lost 4 bases to trimming and J lost 2 bases; unmatched junction nucleotides: 6. CDR3 length: 15 amino acids. Germline V gene lookup returns CDR1 SGHNT and CDR2 YYREEE (reference sequence). The CDR3 DNA is TGTGCCAGCAGCATGGGGACTACCGCCTACAATGAGCAGTTCTTC. Its translation: CASSMGTTAYNEQFF. The full variable domain, its missing parts supplied by reference TRBV5-4 and TRBJ2-1, is ETGVTQSPTHLIKTRGQQVTLRCSSQSGHNTVSWYQQALGQGPQFIFQYYREEENGRGNFPPRFSGLQFPNYSSELNVNALELDDSALYLCASSMGTTAYNEQFFGPGTRLTVL.

The V gene is TRBV4-1, the J gene TRBJ2-1; D is uncertain. Germline CDR1 and CDR2: MGHRA and YSYEKL. Trimming stripped 4 bases from V and 2 bases from J, with 15 bases between. This CDR3 has 16 residues. In DNA form, the CDR3 reads TGCGCCAGCAGCCCCCCGGGTCTTAATACCTACAATGAGCAGTTCTTC. Its protein is CASSPPGLNTYNEQFF.

The CDR3 region has the DNA TGTGCCAGCAGTTTAGTTAGGCAGGCAATGAGCACAGATACGCAGTATTTT. It encodes CASSLVRQAMSTDTQYF. The chain carries TRBV27 and TRBJ2-3; no clear D gene. Deletions cut 2 bases from V and 0 bases from J, with 15 bases between. CDR3 length equals 17 residues. Germline values: CDR1 MNHEY, CDR2 SMNVEV (reference sequence).

The chain carries TRBV30 and TRBJ1-2; 8 bases agree with TRBD1. This CDR3 has 11 residues. Germline V CDR1 and CDR2: GTSNPN, SVGIG (reference sequence). Trimming took 2 bases from V and 11 from J; bases not matched to a gene: 4. The CDR3 sequence is CAWSPTGVYTF. The CDR3 nucleotides are TGTGCCTGGAGTCCGACAGGGGTATACACCTTC.

The chain couples TRBV3-1 (or the pseudogene TRBV3-2) to TRBJ2-1, with TRBD2 matching 7 bases. CDR1 is LGHDT and CDR2 is YNNKEL in the germline V gene (reference sequence). CDR3 length equals 15 residues. Unmatched junction bases numbered 8, after V lost 1 base and J lost 8 bases. CDR3 amino acids: CASSQALAPRYEQFF. Here the CDR3 DNA reads TGTGCCAGCAGCCAAGCACTAGCGCCGAGGTATGAGCAGTTCTTC.

This clone has only a few counts. The gene calls are TRBV5-4 and TRBJ1-1; 7 bases agree with TRBD1. This CDR3 has 14 residues. V lost 0 bases to trimming and J lost 7 bases; unmatched junction nucleotides: 6. CDR1 and CDR2 from the germline V gene are SGHNT and YYREEE (reference sequence). CDR3 coding DNA: TGTGCCAGCAGCTTGGCAGGGGGACAGCGTGAAGCTTTCTTT. Translated: CASSLAGGQREAFF.

This clone has just a few counts. The chain uses TRBV7-9 and TRBJ1-1; D unresolved. CDR1 is SEHNR, CDR2 FQNEAQ, per germline (reference sequence). CDR3 length: 14 amino acids. Trimming took 1 base from V and 1 from J, leaving 7 bases between them. CDR3 sequence: CASSLVHTNTEAFF. The CDR3 DNA follows: TGTGCCAGCAGCTTAGTACACACGAACACTGAAGCTTTCTTT. The entire variable domain, with the rest obtained from reference TRBV7-9 and TRBJ1-1, is as follows: DTGVSQNPRHKITKRGQNVTFRCDPISEHNRLYWYRQTLGQGPEFLTYFQNEAQLEKSRLLSDRFSAERPKGSFSTLEIQRTEQGDSAMYLCASSLVHTNTEAFFGQGTRLTVV.

The chain combines TRBV4-2 with TRBJ2-1, with 13 positions matching TRBD2. Germline lookup yields CDR1 LGHNA and CDR2 YNFKEQ. V gave up 0 bases and J gave up 7 bases; unmatched junction bases: 6. This CDR3 comprises 17 residues. The CDR3 is CASSQDPLLAGGNEQFF. The CDR3 DNA reads as TGTGCCAGCAGCCAAGATCCCTTACTAGCGGGAGGGAATGAGCAGTTCTTC.

For this clone: The sample holds other DNA sequences that translate to the same CDR3. This sequence joins TRBV27 and TRBJ2-7; D perhaps matches TRBD1 (7 bases). This CDR3 region has 15 residues. V lost 6 bases and J 1 base, leaving 16 bases between the germline ends. Per germline, CDR1 MNHEY and CDR2 SMNVEV (reference sequence). The DNA for the CDR3 is TGTGCCAGCAGCCCCTGGACAGGAGGGTCCTACGAGCAGTACTTC. Protein: CASSPWTGGSYEQYF.

The chain has TRBV11-2 and TRBJ1-2, with D possibly TRBD1 on 6 matching bases. The CDR3 spans 14 residues. The V end lost 5 bases, the J end lost 2 bases, and 12 bases lay between the germline ends. The germline CDR1 and CDR2 sequences are SGHAT and FQNNGV. CDR3 nucleotide sequence: TGTGCCAGCAGCGGTCAGGGGCGGAACTATGGCTACACCTTC. The encoded protein is CASSGQGRNYGYTF.

This rearrangement joins TRBV5-1 to TRBJ1-4; perhaps TRBD1 as D (5 bases). CDR3 length: 14 amino acids. Germline V gene sequence: CDR1 SGHRS, CDR2 YFSETQ. Trimming removed 3 bases at V and 5 bases at J, with 11 bases between. CDR3 region: CASSSQGANEKLFF. CDR3 nucleotide sequence: TGCGCCAGCAGCTCTCAGGGTGCGAATGAAAAACTGTTTTTT.

V usage is TRBV7-3 and J usage is TRBJ2-1, with D perhaps matching TRBD1 (6 bases). The CDR3 is made up of 13 amino acids. V was cut by 7 bases and J by 8 bases, with 15 bases left in between. Germline CDR1 and CDR2: SGHTA and FQGTGA. CDR3 coding DNA: TGTGCCAGCACCCCGACTGGGGGCGATGAGCAGTTCTTC. This codes for CASTPTGGDEQFF.

J is TRBJ2-5 and V is TRBV24-1; tentative D call: TRBD2 (6 bases). The CDR3 consists of 16 residues. The ends were cut back, 3 bases at V and 2 bases at J, with 15 bases in the middle. Germline values: CDR1 KGHDR, CDR2 SFDVKD. Here the CDR3 reads CATSDPTGEGQETQYF. CDR3 DNA sequence: TGTGCCACCAGTGATCCGACGGGAGAGGGTCAAGAGACCCAGTACTTC.